The T cell receptor beta chain described here comes from a study of blood T cell repertoires in COVID-19. About the study: Material from acute and convalescent COVID-19 was sourced from the United States, Italy and Spain. T cells, B-cell-depleted T cells, or PBMCs supplied cDNA or gDNA.

Study processing details: Amplification of reference gene primers provided the estimated nucleated cell counts. TCRdb's table, derived via immunoSEQ multiplex PCR, lists solely in-frame clones and lacks some. V, J and clone size reflect that table, while D and trimming were determined from the DNA. Of about 490,000 clones listed, 80% to 90% are singletons. Material for sequencing was peripheral blood. This TCR was sampled from a human donor in a cohort sampled during active COVID-19.

The CDR3 here is CASSLIAGVETQYF. The CDR3 DNA reads TGTGCCAGCAGCTTAATAGCGGGAGTAGAGACCCAGTACTTC. The chain couples TRBV7-2 to TRBJ2-5, with 9 positions matching TRBD2. Per germline, CDR1 SGHTA and CDR2 FQGNSA. The CDR3 has 14 residues. Losses at the gene ends were 2 bases for V and 4 bases for J; bases not matched to a gene: 2. The whole variable domain, remainder taken from reference TRBV7-2 and TRBJ2-5, is GAGVSQSPSNKVTEKGKDVELRCDPISGHTALYWYRQSLGQGLEFLIYFQGNSAPDKSGLPSDRFSAERTGGSVSTLTIQRTQQEDSAVYLCASSLIAGVETQYFGPGTRLLVL.